This T cell receptor beta chain appears in the sequencing data of a study of blood T cell repertoires in COVID-19. The overall study: Collection of acute and convalescent COVID-19 samples took place in the United States, Italy and Spain. Sample material is recorded as cDNA or gDNA derived from T cells, B-cell-depleted T cells, or PBMCs.

In the source study's methods: Amplification of reference gene primers provided the estimated nucleated cell counts. Produced via immunoSEQ multiplex PCR; TCRdb's table is partial and in-frame only. V, J and clone size are taken as reported in that table, and D and trimming were inferred from the DNA itself. The data hold over 300,000 clones, with about 82% observed a single time. The CDR3 extends over 15 amino acids. Sequenced: peripheral blood. The sequence derives from a woman in her 50s with acute or convalescent COVID-19. The chain joins TRBV21-1 to TRBJ2-4; TRBD1 is the table's D call, not checked against the DNA. TRBV21-1 is marked as a pseudogene. CDR3 sequence: CASSNRTGIRNIQYF. Here the CDR3 DNA reads TGTGCCAGCAGCAACCGGACAGGGATCAGAAACATTCAGTACTTC.